This T cell receptor (beta chain) was sequenced during a study of early stage breast cancer tumors. Profiling relied on immunoSEQ multiplex PCR, and the TCRdb table lists in-frame clones only, not all of them. Found here are over 15,000 clones, 83% of them singletons; the top ten hold around 1.8%. The TCR comes from a person aged 65 to 79 with breast cancer. The sequencing sample was made of blood.

CDR3 amino acids: CASSEAPGSGEKLFF. CDR3 sequence (DNA): TGTGCCAGCAGTGAAGCGCCAGGGTCCGGTGAAAAACTGTTTTTT. The chain joins TRBV2 to TRBJ1-4; tentatively, D is TRBD1 (5 bases). The V gene lost 0 bases and the J gene lost 7 bases, with 12 bases spanning the gap. CDR3 length: 15 residues. The germline CDR1 and CDR2 sequences are SNHLY and FYNNEI.